What follows are 21 T cell receptor beta chains derived from one specimen sequenced in a study of T cells in Graves' hyperthyroidism and ophthalmopathy (dated by TCRdb to about 2019). The library relied on multiplex PCR. The sample was run on an Illumina HiSeq 2000. Amplification of TCR beta CDR3 regions was carried out from RNA transcripts. The TCR CDR3 was subjected to a first round of RT-PCR using the HTBI primer set and the Qiagen OneStep RT-PCR kit. TCRdb itself trimmed the public reads at Q25 with fastp, ran MiXCR and retained productive beta chains. One record per CDR3 amino acid sequence lists the most common genes and DNA. This sample is represented by over 650,000 distinct CDR3 sequences; 45% of them were singletons. The ten largest clonotypes hold 7% to 7.5% of the sample. Material for sequencing was peripheral blood or thyroid tissue (not recorded which). These TCRs come from an adult man with Graves' disease, either hyperthyroidism or ophthalmopathy (not recorded which).

A note on this clonotype: A much larger clone differs from this one at a single base, so this may be a read error. Because the CDR3 is missing its conserved closing phenylalanine or tryptophan, this is likely a read error. The chain recombines TRBV7-9 with TRBJ1-1, with a possible D match to TRBD1 (6 bases). CDR3 length equals 13 residues. Germline V gene sequence: CDR1 SEHNR, CDR2 FQNEAQ (reference sequence). The V and J ends lost 1 base and 8 bases respectively, with 11 bases between them. CDR3 nucleotides: TGTGCCAGCAGCTTAGATACAGGGTTAGAAGCTTTCCTT. Translating gives CASSLDTGLEAFL.

This rearrangement joins TRBV19 to TRBJ1-5; the match to TRBD1 covers 8 bases. The CDR3 contains 17 residues. Germline CDR1 is LNHDA and CDR2 is SQIVND (reference sequence). The J segment lost 3 bases and the V segment lost 5 bases, leaving 12 bases of the junction unmatched. DNA for the CDR3: TGTGCCAGTAGTGCATCAGGGGGCCGCGTTGCCAATCAGCCCCAGCATTTT. Amino acid sequence: CASSASGGRVANQPQHF.

This clonotype was seen at least ten times. The chain recombines TRBV25-1 with TRBJ1-5; D may be TRBD1 (6 bases). Trimming left V 3 bases short and J 7 bases short, with 13 bases between. Germline V gene data show CDR1 as MGHDK and CDR2 as SYGVNS. There are 14 residues in the CDR3. CDR3 residues: CASSEYREVQPQHF. CDR3 DNA sequence: TGTGCCAGCAGTGAGTACAGGGAGGTGCAGCCCCAGCATTTT. The full variable domain, rest sourced from reference TRBV25-1 and TRBJ1-5, is EADIYQTPRYLVIGTGKKITLECSQTMGHDKMYWYQQDPGMELHLIHYSYGVNSTEKGDLSSESTVSRIRTEHFPLTLESARPSHTSQYLCASSEYREVQPQHFGDGTRLSIL.

The V call is TRBV24-1, the J call TRBJ2-5; no clear D. V dropped 11 bases and J dropped 0 bases, with 21 bases sitting between them. There are 16 residues in the CDR3. Germline V gives CDR1 KGHDR, CDR2 SFDVKD. For the CDR3, the DNA is TGTGCCAGCTCACCGCTTAAGACTTATAACCAAGAGACCCAGTACTTC. This encodes CASSPLKTYNQETQYF.

The V gene is TRBV29-1, the J gene TRBJ1-6; no firm D call. This CDR3 region has 11 residues. V was clipped by 3 bases and J by 10 bases, with 7 bases between them. CDR1 is SQVTM and CDR2 is ANQGSEA in the germline V gene. CDR3 amino acids: CSVEGESPLHF. CDR3 bases: TGCAGCGTTGAGGGTGAATCACCCCTCCACTTT.

The rearrangement uses TRBV29-1 and TRBJ1-2; a weak D match, TRBD1 (5 bases). Germline V CDR1 and CDR2: SQVTM, ANQGSEA. The CDR3 length is 13 residues. Between the trimmed V and J ends, which lost 8 bases and 6 bases, there was a span of 19 bases. CDR3 sequence (DNA): TGCAGCTCCGAACCTCAGGGTTGGGATGGCTACACCTTC. Its protein is CSSEPQGWDGYTF. The complete variable domain, with remaining parts taken from reference TRBV29-1 and TRBJ1-2, reads SAVISQKPSRDICQRGTSLTIQCQVDSQVTMMFWYRQQPGQSLTLIATANQGSEATYESGFVIDKFPISRPNLTFSTLTVSNMSPEDSSIYLCSSEPQGWDGYTFGSGTRLTVV.

This chain uses TRBV6-5 with TRBJ1-6, with D maybe TRBD1 (6 bases). The V end lost 0 bases, the J end lost 10 bases, and 19 bases lay between the germline ends. The germline V gene has CDR1 MNHEY and CDR2 SVGAGI. This CDR3 is built from 17 residues. The CDR3 spells CASSYSLGGARKSPLHF. CDR3 DNA sequence: TGTGCCAGCAGTTACTCGTTGGGGGGGGCAAGGAAATCACCCCTCCACTTT.

This clonotype was seen a single time. The V gene is TRBV7-9, the J gene TRBJ1-2, with TRBD1 matching over 7 bases. The CDR3 has 17 amino acids. The V gene's germline CDR1 is SEHNR and CDR2 FQNEAQ (reference sequence). Trimming cost V 5 bases and J 0 bases; bases outside gene matches: 12. CDR3 DNA: TGTGCCAGCAGCCAGGGGGACAGCGATCGAGCTAACTATGGCTACACCTTC. This sequence encodes CASSQGDSDRANYGYTF.

This clonotype appeared many times. The V gene is TRBV10-3, the J gene TRBJ1-5; D uncertain. The CDR3 totals 15 residues. Trimming took 2 bases from V and 4 from J, leaving 12 bases between them. The germline CDR1 and CDR2 sequences are ENHRY and SYGVKD. As DNA, the CDR3 is TGTGCCATCAGTGAGGTCGGAACATATAATCAGCCCCAGCATTTT. This translates into CAISEVGTYNQPQHF.

This clonotype was counted at least ten times. The chain employs TRBV24-1 and TRBJ1-2; D gene uncertain. V was cut by 0 bases and J by 8 bases, with 6 bases left in between. Germline-derived CDR1 and CDR2 are KGHDR and SFDVKD. The CDR3 loop spans 12 amino acids. The CDR3 loop reads CATSDLKDGYTF. For the CDR3, the DNA is TGTGCCACCAGTGATTTGAAGGACGGCTACACCTTC.

The genes are TRBV19 and TRBJ2-5, with TRBD2 matching over 8 bases. In germline, CDR1 is LNHDA, CDR2 SQIVND (reference sequence). J was trimmed by 2 bases and V by 4 bases; bases with no gene match: 3. The CDR3 length is 14 residues. CDR3 sequence: CASSSPGGQETQYF. The CDR3 DNA sequence: TGTGCCAGTAGTAGTCCGGGGGGGCAAGAGACCCAGTACTTC.

This clonotype was counted only a few times. Here the CDR3 reads CASTHGTGRGYGYTF. The CDR3 region has the DNA TGTGCCAGCACCCACGGGACAGGGCGGGGCTATGGCTACACCTTC. The J gene is TRBJ1-2, the V gene TRBV12-3 or TRBV12-4, with TRBD1 matching 9 bases. Trimming removed 7 bases from V and 4 bases from J; junction bases left unmatched: 10. This CDR3 is 15 amino acids long.

As for this clonotype: The junction shows a germline mismatch at one end, possibly a read error. The chain employs TRBV7-9 and TRBJ1-1, with D uncertain. Germline CDR1 and CDR2: SEHNR and FQNEAQ (reference sequence). The CDR3 contains 16 residues. CDR3 loop: CAISLAMGGMGPEAFF. The CDR3 DNA follows: TGTGCCATCAGCTTAGCTATGGGTGGTATGGGTCCTGAAGCTTTCTTT.

This clonotype was counted ten times or more. This sequence joins TRBV20-1 and TRBJ2-5; the match to TRBD2 covers 7 bases. Per the germline V gene, CDR1 is DFQATT and CDR2 is SNEGSKA (reference sequence). This CDR3 has 15 residues. The V segment lost 2 bases and the J segment 2 bases; nucleotides outside the gene matches: 8. The CDR3 DNA reads TGCAGTGCTAGATCGTGGGAGGGTGAGCAAGAGACCCAGTACTTC. This encodes CSARSWEGEQETQYF.

This clonotype was seen only a few times. The chain is built from TRBV2 and TRBJ1-5; D is perhaps TRBD1 (5 bases). With 0 bases removed from V and 4 bases from J, the gap between germline ends came to 13 bases. The germline CDR1 and CDR2 sequences are SNHLY and FYNNEI. The CDR3 sequence is 16 residues long. In nucleotides, the CDR3 is TGTGCCAGCAGTGAAGCGCGGGCAGGGTGGAATCAGCCCCAGCATTTT. Translating gives CASSEARAGWNQPQHF.

This clonotype was observed at least ten times. The chain couples TRBV29-1 to TRBJ2-7; 7 bases are a match to TRBD1. The CDR3 is 13 amino acids. Trimming at V came to 7 bases and at J to 5 bases, leaving 11 bases not matched to a gene. The germline gives CDR1 SQVTM, CDR2 ANQGSEA. The CDR3 DNA reads TGCAGCGCTGCTAGGGACAGACGAAACGAGCAGTACTTC. Amino acids: CSAARDRRNEQYF.

The chain employs TRBV11-2 and TRBJ2-7, with 8 bases lining up with TRBD1. The CDR3 totals 16 residues. V trimming: 0 bases; J trimming: 5 bases; junction bases outside the gene matches: 9. Germline V gene sequence: CDR1 SGHAT, CDR2 FQNNGV. The CDR3 sequence: CASSLEASGQGNEQYF. The CDR3 region has the DNA TGTGCCAGCAGCTTAGAAGCCAGCGGACAGGGCAACGAGCAGTACTTC.

The gene calls are TRBV7-8 and TRBJ1-5; D is unclear. Germline assignment: CDR1 SGHVS and CDR2 FQNEAQ. With 11 bases removed from V and 5 bases from J, the gap between germline ends came to 16 bases. This CDR3 is built from 13 residues. CDR3: CAWSDGIYQPQHF. In nucleotides, the CDR3 is TGTGCCTGGAGTGACGGAATTTATCAGCCCCAGCATTTT.

This clonotype was seen many times. This chain links TRBV29-1 with TRBJ1-5; TRBD1 agrees at 8 bases. The V segment lost 6 bases and the J segment 5 bases; nucleotides outside the gene matches: 9. The CDR3 runs to 14 residues. CDR1 and CDR2 from the germline V gene are SQVTM and ANQGSEA. The CDR3 coding sequence is TGCAGCGTGAAAACAGGGGGACTTGATCAGCCCCAGCATTTT. Protein product: CSVKTGGLDQPQHF.

This clonotype was detected once. A much larger clonotype is one base distant, so this may be a read error. The chain employs TRBV7-3 and TRBJ2-7; 10 bases are shared with TRBD1. The CDR3 loop spans 16 amino acids. CDR1 and CDR2 from the germline V gene are SGHTA and FQGTGA. J gave up 2 bases and V 2 bases, and 6 bases lay outside the gene matches. The CDR3 loop reads CASSLPGQGGTYEQYF. The CDR3 DNA reads TGTGCCAGCAGCTTACCCGGACAGGGGGGAACCTACGAGCAGTACTTC.

About this clonotype itself: Being one base from a much bigger clone, this may be a read error. The rearrangement links TRBV2 to TRBJ1-4; maybe TRBD1 (5 bases). Germline V gene data show CDR1 as SNHLY and CDR2 as FYNNEI. CDR3 length: 15 amino acids. V was cut by 5 bases and J by 0 bases, with 10 bases left in between. The CDR3 nucleotides read TGTGCCAGCAGTTTACAGGCCACAACTAATGAAAAACTGTTTTTT. This gives the protein CASSLQATTNEKLFF.